This T cell receptor beta chain was sequenced for a study of radiotherapy plus CTLA-4 blockade in lung cancer. Whole-study findings and limits: Radiotherapy plus ipilimumab was followed by expansion in blood of tumor-derived TCR clones.

Only in-frame clones appear in the TCRdb table, and some are missing; sequencing was by immunoSEQ multiplex PCR. This table holds roughly 44,000 clones, about 88% found once. The count of this clone is one. The antigen remains unidentified. Germline lookup yields CDR1 SGDLS and CDR2 YYNGEE. The CDR3 is made up of 16 amino acids. The sample was peripheral blood, taken from a patient treated with radiotherapy plus ipilimumab. The TCR comes from a human donor with non-small cell lung cancer whose response to radiotherapy plus ipilimumab could not be evaluated. This rearrangement joins TRBV9 to TRBJ2-5, with 9 bases matching TRBD2. The J call may be faulty, since TRBJ2-7 better matches the DNA end. This chain's CDR3 is CASSVEPSGTSGEQYF. The CDR3 nucleotides read TGTGCCAGCAGCGTAGAACCTAGCGGGACCTCCGGCGAGCAGTACTTC.